A single sample is the source of the 29 T cell receptor beta chains below, sequenced in a study of T cell repertoires in cytomegalovirus infection. TCRdb passed the reads through MiXCR, listing each CDR3 protein once. The sample lists around 100,000 distinct CDR3 sequences; roughly a tenth were seen once. No antigen is known for these receptors. Sequenced input: PBMCs, sequenced either directly or after in vitro stimulation (not recorded which). The receptors originated from a human donor in good health (CMV status not recorded). Some clones in this sample may be carry-over from other donors' samples.

This clonotype was seen many times. The junction differs from germline at one of its ends, possibly a read error. The chain is built from TRBV7-7 and TRBJ2-5, with 10 bases that match TRBD2. CDR1 SSHAT and CDR2 FNYEAQ come from the germline V gene (reference sequence). The length of the CDR3 is 17 residues. CDR3 coding DNA: TGTGCTAGCAGCTTAGCGCAGTCACTAGCGGGACAAGAGACCCAGTACTTC. This gives the protein CASSLAQSLAGQETQYF.

This clonotype was detected a few times. This rearrangement joins TRBV18 to TRBJ1-5; no definite D call. This CDR3 region has 14 residues. V lost 4 bases and J lost 3, with 10 bases in between. From germline, CDR1 is KGHSH and CDR2 LQKENI. The CDR3 DNA is TGTGCCAGCTCACGGAGCGGCCTCAATCAGCCCCAGCATTTT. Protein product: CASSRSGLNQPQHF.

Only a few counts were recorded for this clonotype. The CDR3 loop is CASSDVGYEQYV. The CDR3 DNA reads TGCGCCAGCAGTGACGTGGGCTACGAGCAGTACGTC. The chain joins TRBV10-2 to TRBJ2-7; D ambiguous. Trimming stripped 3 bases from V and 3 bases from J, with 6 bases between. There are 12 residues in the CDR3. Germline CDR1 WSHSY, CDR2 SAAADI.

The rearrangement joins TRBV11-2 to TRBJ1-4; D perhaps matches TRBD1 (5 bases). CDR3 length: 13 residues. Trimming stripped 5 bases from V and 5 bases from J, with 9 bases between. Germline CDR1 and CDR2: SGHAT and FQNNGV. CDR3 nucleotides: TGTGCCAGCAGCCCAGGGTACAATGAAAAACTGTTTTTT. It specifies CASSPGYNEKLFF.

In regard to this clonotype: A much larger clonotype is one base distant, so this may be a read error. The chain joins TRBV7-6 to TRBJ1-3; D call uncertain. The CDR3 runs to 15 residues. CDR1 and CDR2 from the germline V gene are SGHVS and FNYEAQ. The DNA of the CDR3 is TGTGCCAGCAGCTTAATGGAGAACTCTGAAAACACCATATATTTT. Protein: CASSLMENSENTIYF.

This clonotype was seen at least ten times. The chain employs TRBV7-2 and TRBJ1-5; possible D gene TRBD1, 5 bases. Germline CDR1 is SGHTA and CDR2 is FQGNSA. The CDR3 spans 13 residues. Between the trimmed V and J ends, which lost 0 bases and 7 bases, there was a span of 7 bases. This CDR3 is CASSLAREQPQHF. The CDR3 DNA reads TGTGCCAGCAGCTTAGCCAGGGAACAGCCCCAGCATTTT.

The chain recombines TRBV27 with TRBJ2-5; D unclear. The CDR3 has 14 residues. Deletions cut 2 bases from V and 5 bases from J, with 12 bases between. Germline V gene data show CDR1 as MNHEY and CDR2 as SMNVEV (reference sequence). The DNA of the CDR3 is TGTGCCAGCAGTTTAACTCCGGCGCGGGAGACCCAGTACTTC. This encodes CASSLTPARETQYF.

V and J are TRBV28 and TRBJ2-7, with 8 bases identical to TRBD1. Looked up from germline, CDR1 is MDHEN and CDR2 is SYDVKM. Trimming cost V 1 base and J 0 bases; bases outside gene matches: 2. This CDR3 has 15 residues. This CDR3 is CASSLYRGSSYEQYF. The CDR3 DNA reads TGTGCCAGCAGTTTATACAGGGGGAGCTCCTACGAGCAGTACTTC.

The CDR3 nucleotides read TGTGCCAGCAGCCCTTCTAGCGGGAAGTGGAATGAGCAGTTCTTC. Translating it yields CASSPSSGKWNEQFF. The J gene is TRBJ2-1, the V gene TRBV6-2 or TRBV6-3; 9 nucleotides align to TRBD2. V gave up 6 bases and J gave up 7 bases; unmatched junction bases: 10. This CDR3 has 15 residues. Germline assignment: CDR1 MNHEY and CDR2 SVGEGT.

This clonotype was seen at least ten times. The J gene is TRBJ2-7, the V gene TRBV11-2, with TRBD2 as a possible D gene (7 bases). Germline values: CDR1 SGHAT, CDR2 FQNNGV. This CDR3 spans 14 amino acids. The V end lost 3 bases, the J end lost 5 bases, and 14 bases lay between the germline ends. CDR3 sequence (DNA): TGTGCCAGCAGCTTGGGGGGGCGCGACGACGAGCAGTACGTC. Amino acids: CASSLGGRDDEQYV.

This clonotype was counted ten times or more. This chain joins TRBV7-9 and TRBJ2-1; D may be TRBD2 (5 bases). CDR1 and CDR2 from the germline V gene are SEHNR and FQNEAQ (reference sequence). The V end was cut by 5 bases, the J end by 2 bases, with 19 bases between. CDR3 length: 17 amino acids. The CDR3 reads CASSPPKGASPYNEQFF. In DNA form, the CDR3 reads TGTGCCAGCAGCCCCCCCAAGGGCGCTAGCCCCTACAATGAGCAGTTCTTC.

This clonotype was seen many times. The chain is built from TRBV11-2 and TRBJ2-6, with a tentative D call TRBD1 (6 bases). Germline lookup yields CDR1 SGHAT and CDR2 FQNNGV. This CDR3 has 15 amino acids. V was cut by 5 bases and J by 1 base, with 9 bases left in between. CDR3 protein: CASSDTGSGANVLTF. The CDR3 nucleotides read TGTGCCAGCAGCGACACAGGGTCTGGGGCCAACGTCCTGACTTTC. The full variable domain, rest sourced from reference TRBV11-2 and TRBJ2-6, is EAGVAQSPRYKIIEKRQSVAFWCNPISGHATLYWYQQILGQGPKLLIQFQNNGVVDDSQLPKDRFSAERLKGVDSTLKIQPAKLEDSAVYLCASSDTGSGANVLTFGAGSRLTVL.

This clonotype was detected many times. The rearrangement links TRBV19 to TRBJ1-1; 10 nucleotides line up with TRBD1. The germline V gene has CDR1 LNHDA and CDR2 SQIVND (reference sequence). The junction had 1 base not matched to a gene; V was cut back by 8 bases and J by 1 base. The CDR3 has 13 residues. As DNA, the CDR3 is TGTGCCAGTGACAGGGGGCCGAACACTGAAGCTTTCTTT. Translation gives CASDRGPNTEAFF.

Comments on this clonotype: A single base separates this from a much larger clone, so it may be a read error. The chain uses TRBV24-1 and TRBJ2-5; D is uncertain. The CDR3 runs to 12 residues. The germline gives CDR1 KGHDR, CDR2 SFDVKD. In nucleotides, the CDR3 is TGTTCCACCAGTGATTTTATGGGGACCCAGTACTTC. Encoded protein: CSTSDFMGTQYF.

The chain has TRBV11-2 and TRBJ2-3, with 10 nucleotides matching TRBD2. Germline V CDR1 and CDR2: SGHAT, FQNNGV. The CDR3 covers 16 residues. Trimming removed 6 bases from V and 0 bases from J; junction bases left unmatched: 6. CDR3 nucleotides: TGTGCCAGCAGTAATGTAGCGGGGGGTAGCACAGATACGCAGTATTTT. It yields the protein CASSNVAGGSTDTQYF.

This clonotype was picked up many times. CDR3 nucleotides: TGCGCCAGCAGCCAAGCCGCAGGGGCTGGGCGGGAAAAACTGTTTTTT. It encodes CASSQAAGAGREKLFF. The chain combines TRBV4-3 with TRBJ1-4, with D possibly matching TRBD1 (6 bases). Deletions cut 1 base from V and 8 bases from J, with 17 bases between. The CDR3 runs 16 residues. Germline values: CDR1 LGHNA, CDR2 YSLEER.

This clonotype was detected many times. The rearrangement links TRBV18 to TRBJ2-1, with TRBD2 as a possible D gene (6 bases). The CDR3 spans 17 residues. Looked up from germline, CDR1 is KGHSH and CDR2 is LQKENI. Trimming took off 0 bases at V and 0 bases at J, with 12 bases between the two ends. In DNA form, the CDR3 reads TGTGCCAGCTCACCACCTGGCCTAGCGTTCTCCTACAATGAGCAGTTCTTC. Its translation is CASSPPGLAFSYNEQFF. The whole variable domain, remainder taken from reference TRBV18 and TRBJ2-1, is NAGVMQNPRHLVRRRGQEARLRCSPMKGHSHVYWYRQLPEEGLKFMVYLQKENIIDESGMPKERFSAEFPKEGPSILRIQQVVRGDSAAYFCASSPPGLAFSYNEQFFGPGTRLTVL.

This chain connects TRBV19 to TRBJ1-1; weak D call: TRBD1 (6 bases). V was cut by 1 base and J by 2 bases, with 11 bases left in between. The germline V gene has CDR1 LNHDA and CDR2 SQIVND (reference sequence). The CDR3 has 15 residues. CDR3 sequence: CASSIADSTNTEAFF. CDR3 in DNA: TGTGCCAGTAGTATAGCGGACAGTACCAACACTGAAGCTTTCTTT.

This chain connects TRBV28 to TRBJ1-5; TRBD1 matches at 9 bases. Trimming took 5 bases from V and 0 from J; bases not matched to a gene: 5. CDR1 and CDR2 (germline): MDHEN, SYDVKM. The CDR3 covers 16 residues. For the CDR3, the DNA is TGTGCCAGCAGTCTCGGGACAGGGAATAGCAATCAGCCCCAGCATTTT. It yields the protein CASSLGTGNSNQPQHF.

V gene TRBV7-2 combines with J gene TRBJ2-1; D is ambiguous. Per the germline V gene, CDR1 is SGHTA and CDR2 is FQGNSA. This CDR3 comprises 16 residues. Trimming pared 4 bases from V and 2 bases from J, leaving 15 bases between. The CDR3 bases are TGTGCCAGCAGCTCGATGGGCCTGGGGACCTACAATGAGCAGTTCTTC. Protein sequence: CASSSMGLGTYNEQFF.

As to this clonotype: Given a much more abundant clone one base away, this may be a read error. This chain connects TRBV7-9 to TRBJ2-1; D unclear. V was trimmed by 8 bases and J by 3 bases, leaving 11 bases between them. This CDR3 has 13 residues. From germline, CDR1 is SEHNR and CDR2 FQNEAQ (reference sequence). The CDR3 protein is CASGSDLYNEQFF. As DNA, the CDR3 is TGTGCCAGCGGCTCGGATCTCTACAATGAGCAGTTCTTC. Full variable domain (rest looked up from reference TRBV7-9 and TRBJ2-1): DTGVSQNPRHKITKRGQNVTFRCDPISEHNRLYWYRQTLGQGPEFLTYFQNEAQLEKSRLLSDRFSAERPKGSFSTLEIQRTEQGDSAMYLCASGSDLYNEQFFGPGTRLTVL.

This clonotype was picked up many times. The V and J genes are TRBV7-9 and TRBJ1-1, with a tentative D call TRBD1 (6 bases). CDR3 size: 16 residues. With 5 bases removed from V and 5 bases from J, the gap between germline ends came to 21 bases. The germline V gene has CDR1 SEHNR and CDR2 FQNEAQ (reference sequence). CDR3: CASSPPGGHRSTEAFF. CDR3 sequence (DNA): TGTGCCAGCAGCCCCCCGGGGGGACACCGTAGTACTGAAGCTTTCTTT.

This clonotype has a handful of counts. The J gene is TRBJ2-5, the V gene TRBV7-9, with D possibly called TRBD1 or TRBD2 (5 bases each). The length of the CDR3 is 15 residues. The V gene's germline CDR1 is SEHNR and CDR2 FQNEAQ (reference sequence). Trimming removed 6 bases from V and 3 bases from J, with 17 bases in between. The CDR3 DNA follows: TGTGCCAGCAGTTCCCGTGGGGGATCGAAAGAGACCCAGTACTTC. Amino acid sequence: CASSSRGGSKETQYF.

This clonotype was counted between two and nine times. CDR3 amino acids: CSARTSRAYNEQFF. The CDR3 DNA reads as TGCAGTGCCCGGACTAGCAGGGCCTACAATGAGCAGTTCTTC. The J gene is TRBJ2-1, the V gene TRBV20-1; TRBD2 matches 8 bases. The CDR3 runs to 14 residues. CDR1 DFQATT and CDR2 SNEGSKA come from the germline V gene (reference sequence). V lost 6 bases to trimming and J lost 2 bases; unmatched junction nucleotides: 6.

The table lists this clonotype with many counts. V gene TRBV7-2 combines with J gene TRBJ2-3; D is undetermined. Germline CDR1 is SGHTA and CDR2 is FQGNSA. V lost 6 bases, J lost 1 base, and 8 bases lay in between. This CDR3 region has 13 residues. CDR3 nucleotides: TGTGCCAGCAGTCCCCAGGGCACAGATACGCAGTATTTT. Encoded protein: CASSPQGTDTQYF.

This clonotype was counted between two and nine times. The rearrangement joins TRBV6-2 or TRBV6-3 to TRBJ1-2; weak D call: TRBD1 (6 bases). Trimming took off 2 bases at V and 6 bases at J, with 13 bases between the two ends. From germline, CDR1 is MNHEY and CDR2 SVGEGT. CDR3 size: 14 residues. CDR3 DNA sequence: TGTGCCAGCAGTTACGGGGGCGGGAGACATGGCTACACCTTC. Its protein is CASSYGGGRHGYTF.

This clonotype was observed many times. The CDR3 loop is CASSLASQETQYF. The CDR3 DNA reads TGTGCCAGCAGTTTAGCCAGTCAAGAGACCCAGTACTTC. This chain uses TRBV12-3 or TRBV12-4 with TRBJ2-5; D gene ambiguous. The CDR3 is 13 amino acids. The V gene lost 0 bases and the J gene lost 2 bases, with 4 bases spanning the gap.

This rearrangement joins TRBV11-2 to TRBJ2-5; TRBD2 matches 8 bases. Germline V gene lookup returns CDR1 SGHAT and CDR2 FQNNGV. The CDR3 totals 16 residues. V trimming: 4 bases; J trimming: 10 bases; junction bases outside the gene matches: 17. In DNA, the CDR3 is TGTGCCAGCAGCTCCCCCCTGAGCGGGAGTTCGAGGGACCAGTACTTC. Its translation: CASSSPLSGSSRDQYF.

This clonotype occurred a few times. The rearrangement joins TRBV30 to TRBJ1-2, with TRBD1 as a possible D gene (5 bases). The CDR3 is 11 residues long. The ends were cut back, 4 bases at V and 8 bases at J, with 11 bases in the middle. Germline CDR1 is GTSNPN and CDR2 is SVGIG (reference sequence). This CDR3 is CAWTGSGGYTF. CDR3 DNA: TGTGCCTGGACAGGGTCCGGGGGCTACACCTTC.